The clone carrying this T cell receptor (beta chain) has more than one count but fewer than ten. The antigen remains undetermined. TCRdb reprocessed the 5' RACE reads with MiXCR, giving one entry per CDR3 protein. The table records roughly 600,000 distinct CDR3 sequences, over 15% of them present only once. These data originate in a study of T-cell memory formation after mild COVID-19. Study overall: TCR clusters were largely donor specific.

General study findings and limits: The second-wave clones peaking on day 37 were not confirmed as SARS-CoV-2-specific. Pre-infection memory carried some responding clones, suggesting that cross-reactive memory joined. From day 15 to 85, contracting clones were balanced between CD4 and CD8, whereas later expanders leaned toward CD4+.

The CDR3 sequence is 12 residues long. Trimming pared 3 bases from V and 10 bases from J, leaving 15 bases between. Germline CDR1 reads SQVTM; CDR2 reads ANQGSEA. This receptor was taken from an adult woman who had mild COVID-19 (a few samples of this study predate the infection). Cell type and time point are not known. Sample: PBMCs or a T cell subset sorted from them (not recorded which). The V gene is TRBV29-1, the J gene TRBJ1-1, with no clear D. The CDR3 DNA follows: TGCAGCGTTGATCGTGGACCAAGGATAGCTTTCTTT. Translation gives CSVDRGPRIAFF. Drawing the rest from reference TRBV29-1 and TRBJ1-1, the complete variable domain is SAVISQKPSRDICQRGTSLTIQCQVDSQVTMMFWYRQQPGQSLTLIATANQGSEATYESGFVIDKFPISRPNLTFSTLTVSNMSPEDSSIYLCSVDRGPRIAFFGQGTRLTVV.